What follows describes a single TCR beta chain. The antigen remains unidentified. This sample was included in a study of cytomegalovirus exposure and HLA in healthy donors. Study-level points and caveats: Using a false discovery rate of 0.05, a later analysis showed that fewer than 20,000 TCR beta sequences were associated with HLA alleles. As was reported, the HLA-A and HLA-B alleles of most subjects were accurately predicted from TCR beta sequences.

The CDR3 length is 16 residues. The ends lost 4 bases at V and 4 bases at J; junction bases unmatched: 12. Germline CDR1 and CDR2: LGHNA and YNFKEQ. 13 Jbeta primers and 60 Vbeta primers were used for the PCR. The protocol was immunoSEQ multiplex PCR, while the TCRdb copy is restricted to in-frame clones and leaves out a portion. This repertoire shows around 150,000 clones, about 60% found once; its top ten account for approximately 7%. The chain combines TRBV4-2 with TRBJ2-5; 7 bases align to TRBD1. The sample consisted of PBMCs. The source of this sequence is a woman in her sixties in good health and CMV-seropositive. The CDR3 reads CASSLTSGTVGETQYF. The DNA for the CDR3 is TGTGCCAGCAGCCTAACCTCCGGGACAGTCGGAGAGACCCAGTACTTC.